This T cell receptor beta chain was recorded in a study of T cells after yellow fever vaccination (dated by TCRdb to between 2017 and 2020). Context from the whole study: The SMART-Seq v4 Ultra Low Input RNA kit was used to prepare libraries from fractions with low cell numbers. Bulk TCR alpha and beta repertoires were sequenced longitudinally to track T-cell clones before and after primary and booster YFV17D yellow fever vaccination. The cohort comprised two healthy male donors, one aged 18 to 29 and one aged 30 to 40 years. Bulk PBMC replicates and cell subsets were isolated from blood drawn at multiple timepoints before and after both primary and secondary immunization.

The investigation overall reported the following: The secondary T-cell response was weaker than the primary response but faster, peaking on day 5 instead of day 15. Because the study included only a couple of donors, the extent to which the findings can be generalized is limited. After the booster, most of the clones that had expanded following primary vaccination were detected again (roughly 96% of CD4 and 88% of CD8), which suggests that memory was broadly maintained. Because abundant contaminating clonotypes from the bulk population could be contained in FACS-sorted repertoires, computational filtering was required. A small fraction of clonotypes showed up in both the CD4 and CD8 compartments, probably as a result of convergent recombination.

This clonotype was seen a few times. This clone's antigen is unknown. No base-level quality is on record; no much larger clone is a single base apart. Trimming at the junction amounts to 3 bases on V and 5 bases on J, and the germline ends lie 6 bases apart. CDR3 length: 11 amino acids, cysteine to phenylalanine. The CDR3 DNA has 33 bases and is translated from base 1. CDR1 and CDR2 are read off the germline V gene (reference sequence) as DFQATT and SNEGSKA. What the treatment or condition label conveys for this sample: live attenuated yellow fever vaccine strain. At each blood-draw timepoint, two biological replicates of bulk PBMCs were obtained. PBMCs were isolated from peripheral blood using a standard Ficoll-Paque protocol. RNA was extracted with TriZol from bulk PBMCs, CD4 and CD8 fractions, and dextramer-positive and dextramer-negative fractions. TCR cDNA was made using 5'RACE template switching, a step that added a universal primer site and unique molecular identifiers. Priming of cDNA synthesis was performed from both the TCR alpha and TCR beta constant segments. Two PCR steps were used to amplify libraries, with sample barcodes and sequencing adapters being added in the second step. Sequencing of libraries was done on Illumina HiSeq 2500 (2x100 bp) or NovaSeq (2x150 bp). The original pipeline was this. Demultiplexing of reads and collapsing into UMI consensus sequences were performed with MIGEC, and V(D)J alignment was carried out with MiXCR. Vaccine-responding clonotypes were identified with edgeR using replicate PBMC samples, with FDR below 0.01 and a log2 fold change above 5 up to day 15 being required. Bulk clonotypes were assigned CD4 or CD8 identity according to which sequenced CD4 or CD8 repertoire held them at higher abundance. TCRdb reanalyzed the raw reads on its own, using fastp at Q25 for trimming and MiXCR for clone calling, and kept in-frame beta chains. Rows matching on CDR3 protein sequence are summarized as one entry with the most common DNA and genes. The V and J calls here are based on TCRdb, not the publication. The sample yields under 600,000 distinct CDR3 sequences; 13% were counted once. The ten largest clones add up to over 12% of the sample.

The source of this sequence is a young man who received the YFV17D yellow fever vaccine. The rearranged segments are TRBV20-1 and TRBJ2-3; the D gene identity is not certain. The sample consisted of PBMCs, taken on the day of the yellow fever booster vaccination. The CDR3 in this case is CSASPRDTQYF. The DNA sequence is given as TGCAGTGCTAGTCCTAGAGATACGCAGTATTTT.